The clone carrying this T cell receptor (beta chain) was detected ten times or more. Its antigen is unidentified. This specimen comes from a study of T cells in Graves' hyperthyroidism and ophthalmopathy. Study-level background: Initial diagnosis, before any treatment, was when peripheral blood was collected.

From RNA transcripts, TCR beta CDR3 regions were amplified. The primer set for the first-round RT-PCR of the TCR CDR3 was HTBI. One entry per CDR3 protein results from TCRdb running MiXCR on the multiplex PCR reads. The sample includes 130,000 to 150,000 distinct CDR3 sequences, roughly a fifth of them seen just once. Study-level findings and limits: Before onset, by a median of 6.5 months, the model predicted ophthalmopathy. The majority of expanded thyroid clonotypes above 0.001 also appeared in blood.

CDR3 size: 16 residues. After removal of 5 bases from V and 4 bases from J, the junction contained 10 bases not matched to a gene. Germline CDR1 is DFQATT and CDR2 is SNEGSKA (reference sequence). The sample consisted of blood. The receptor comes from a woman in her fifties or sixties with Graves' hyperthyroidism that later progressed to Graves' ophthalmopathy. The chain uses TRBV20-1 and TRBJ2-1, with TRBD2 matching over 11 bases. The CDR3 sequence: CSALDPLAGGYNEQFF. CDR3 sequence (DNA): TGCAGTGCTCTAGACCCCCTAGCGGGAGGTTACAATGAGCAGTTCTTC.